This T cell receptor beta chain was captured in a study of blood T cell repertoires in COVID-19. Study information: Acute and convalescent COVID-19 specimens originated in the United States, Italy and Spain. PBMCs, B-cell-depleted T cells, or T cells were the source of the cDNA or gDNA that made up the material.

This CDR3 is built from 14 residues. Germline CDR1 reads SGHKS; CDR2 reads YYEKEE (reference sequence). Trimming stripped 2 bases from V and 8 bases from J, with 16 bases between. Profiled with immunoSEQ multiplex PCR; TCRdb holds only in-frame clones, not every one. The data show 65,000 to 95,000 clones, 89% seen once. Material for sequencing was peripheral blood. J is TRBJ1-2 and V is TRBV5-5, with a weak D call TRBD1 (6 bases). This TCR was recovered from a man older than 75 with acute or convalescent COVID-19. CDR3 nucleotides: TGTGCCAGCAGCTTAGTGGGTGGGGGCGACGGCTACACCTTC. Residues: CASSLVGGGDGYTF.